A single sample is the source of the 16 T cell receptor beta chains below, sequenced in a study of graft-versus-host responses after intestinal transplantation. The culture paired some 200,000 irradiated violet-dye-labeled stimulators with some 200,000 CFSE-labeled responders. This table comes from immunoSEQ multiplex PCR, and its TCRdb copy is limited to in-frame clones, with some not included. The table includes about 7,000 clones, roughly 28% detected once. The input for sequencing was alloreactive CD8+ T cells from a mixed lymphocyte reaction culture, taken before transplantation. Subset noted: CFSE-low proliferating T cells sorted from approximately six-day pre-transplant mixed lymphocyte reaction (GvH or HvG direction). These receptors all come from a human patient who was an organ donor for intestinal transplantation.

This clone was seen a handful of times. The V call is TRBV4-3, the J call TRBJ2-1; TRBD2 might be the D (7 bases). V dropped 0 bases and J dropped 4 bases, with 10 bases sitting between them. From germline, CDR1 is LGHNA and CDR2 YSLEER. The CDR3 runs to 15 residues. Here the CDR3 reads CASSQERGRYNEQFF. The CDR3 nucleotides read TGCGCCAGCAGCCAAGAGCGGGGGCGATACAATGAGCAGTTCTTC.

V and J are TRBV18 and TRBJ2-5; D might be TRBD2 (5 bases). Germline CDR1 is KGHSH and CDR2 is LQKENI. The CDR3 spans 12 residues. V lost 4 bases and J lost 3, with 6 bases in between. Here the CDR3 reads CASSQTKETQYF. Here the CDR3 DNA reads TGTGCCAGCTCACAGACTAAAGAGACCCAGTACTTC.

The chain links TRBV5-6 to TRBJ2-5; 10 nucleotides agree with TRBD2. CDR1 and CDR2 (germline): SGHDT, YYEEEE. The CDR3 extends over 17 amino acids. Trimming cost V 0 bases and J 2 bases; bases outside gene matches: 7. This CDR3 is CASSLDLAGVNQETQYF. In DNA, the CDR3 is TGTGCCAGCAGCTTGGATCTAGCGGGGGTTAATCAAGAGACCCAGTACTTC.

The chain links TRBV7-9 to TRBJ2-7; D is tentatively TRBD1 or TRBD2 (5 bases each). The CDR3 runs 18 residues. The ends were cut back, 5 bases at V and 0 bases at J, with 23 bases in the middle. CDR1 is SEHNR, CDR2 FQNEAQ, per germline (reference sequence). The CDR3 DNA is TGTGCCAGCAGCGAGCTTATGTACCGGGACCACGTCTCCTACGAGCAGTACTTC. This codes for CASSELMYRDHVSYEQYF.

This chain joins TRBV4-3 and TRBJ1-5; D remains unclear. Trimming removed 4 bases at V and 1 base at J, with 11 bases between. Germline-derived CDR1 and CDR2 are LGHNA and YSLEER. This CDR3 has 15 amino acids. The CDR3 nucleotides are TGCGCCAGCAGCCCCGATCCGGGGAGCAATCAGCCCCAGCATTTT. Translated, it gives CASSPDPGSNQPQHF.

This clone was observed a few times. The rearrangement links TRBV30 to TRBJ2-7; the D gene is possibly TRBD2 (5 bases). Looked up from germline, CDR1 is GTSNPN and CDR2 is SVGIG (reference sequence). The CDR3 totals 17 residues. Trimming removed 4 bases at V and 6 bases at J, with 28 bases between. The CDR3 loop is CAWICGPKSFFTIEQYF. CDR3 DNA sequence: TGTGCCTGGATTTGCGGGCCCAAATCTTTTTTTACGATCGAGCAGTACTTC.

This chain links TRBV6-1 with TRBJ2-1, with 9 positions matching TRBD2. V lost 5 bases and J lost 12; bases outside the gene matches: 11. Germline V gene data show CDR1 as MNHNS and CDR2 as SASEGT. CDR3 size: 14 residues. The CDR3 is CASSSPGTSFGQFF. The CDR3 DNA sequence: TGTGCCAGCAGTTCCCCCGGGACTAGCTTTGGGCAGTTCTTC.

On this clone itself: A much larger clone differs from this one at a single base, so this may be a read error. The sample contains more than one DNA sequence encoding this CDR3. The chain couples TRBV6-1 to TRBJ2-7; 8 positions match TRBD2. The CDR3 runs to 11 residues. J lost 10 bases, V lost 5 bases, and 4 bases had no gene match. Germline assignment: CDR1 MNHNS and CDR2 SASEGT. CDR3 in amino acids: CASSYGGEQYF. The CDR3 nucleotides are TGTGCCAGCAGTTACGGGGGGGAACAGTACTTC.

This clone has only a few counts. V and J are TRBV4-3 and TRBJ2-7; TRBD2 matches 9 bases. Per the germline V gene, CDR1 is LGHNA and CDR2 is YSLEER. V trimming: 5 bases; J trimming: 1 base; junction bases outside the gene matches: 6. The CDR3 runs 15 residues. The CDR3 sequence is CASSLGLAGSYEQYF. The CDR3 coding sequence is TGCGCCAGCAGCTTGGGTCTAGCGGGGTCCTACGAGCAGTACTTC.

The chain uses TRBV9 and TRBJ2-2; no definite D call. The CDR3 is made up of 12 amino acids. Germline assignment: CDR1 SGDLS and CDR2 YYNGEE. Trimming shortened V by 4 bases and J by 0 bases, and 1 base separated the two germline ends. CDR3 protein: CASSPNTGELFF. CDR3 in DNA: TGTGCCAGCAGCCCGAACACCGGGGAGCTGTTTTTT.

The chain links TRBV15 to TRBJ1-4; a weak D match, TRBD1 (5 bases). This CDR3 has 14 amino acids. V lost 5 bases to trimming and J lost 4 bases, with 11 bases between them. The germline V gene encodes CDR1 LNHNV and CDR2 YYDKDF (reference sequence). CDR3 bases: TGTGCCACCAGCCGGGGGGGGTATAATGAAAAACTGTTTTTT. Amino acids: CATSRGGYNEKLFF.

Within the sample, this clone is medium-sized. The chain joins TRBV9 to TRBJ1-5, with TRBD1 as a possible D gene (5 bases). Between the trimmed V and J ends, which lost 0 bases and 4 bases, there was a span of 8 bases. The CDR3 extends over 14 amino acids. From germline, CDR1 is SGDLS and CDR2 YYNGEE. The CDR3 DNA follows: TGTGCCAGCAGCGTAGGGTGGGGGAATCAGCCCCAGCATTTT. Translation gives CASSVGWGNQPQHF.

This chain uses TRBV29-1 with TRBJ2-7, with 8 bases fitting TRBD2. TRBJ2-4 matches the DNA end more closely, so the J call is doubtful. The CDR3 sequence is 16 residues long. Germline CDR1 is SQVTM and CDR2 is ANQGSEA. CDR3: CSVETSTRGGQNIQYF. CDR3 nucleotide sequence: TGCAGCGTTGAAACTTCGACTCGGGGGGGCCAGAACATTCAGTACTTC.

The rearrangement joins TRBV5-4 to TRBJ1-2, with TRBD1 matching over 8 bases. The CDR3 length is 14 residues. Trimming at V came to 3 bases and at J to 6 bases, leaving 7 bases not matched to a gene. Looked up from germline, CDR1 is SGHNT and CDR2 is YYREEE (reference sequence). CDR3: CASSYKPGGDGYTF. Here the CDR3 DNA reads TGTGCCAGCAGCTACAAGCCAGGGGGCGATGGCTACACCTTC.

The chain couples TRBV11-3 to TRBJ2-7, with D maybe TRBD2 (5 bases). Germline V gives CDR1 SGHNT, CDR2 YENEEA. Trimming left V 2 bases short and J 0 bases short, with 17 bases between. The CDR3 has 17 amino acids. CDR3 protein: CASSLNRLADFSYEQYF. In DNA, the CDR3 is TGTGCCAGCAGCTTAAATCGGCTAGCCGACTTCTCCTACGAGCAGTACTTC.

This clone has a handful of counts. The rearrangement uses TRBV2 and TRBJ2-7; D ambiguous. CDR3 length: 10 residues. The ends were cut back, 4 bases at V and 9 bases at J, with 7 bases in the middle. Per the germline V gene, CDR1 is SNHLY and CDR2 is FYNNEI. CDR3 sequence: CASSVSGQYF. The CDR3, as DNA: TGTGCCAGCAGTGTATCTGGGCAGTACTTC. Together with reference TRBV2 and TRBJ2-7, the CDR3 gives the full variable domain: EPEVTQTPSHQVTQMGQEVILRCVPISNHLYFYWYRQILGQKVEFLVSFYNNEISEKSEIFDDQFSVERPDGSNFTLKIRSTKLEDSAMYFCASSVSGQYFGPGTRLTVT.